This entry is about one T cell receptor (beta chain). Its target is unknown. The germline V and J ends were trimmed by 2 bases and 1 base, with 16 bases remaining between them. The CDR3 loop spans 17 amino acids. Germline V gene data show CDR1 as SGHNT and CDR2 as YYREEE (reference sequence). The data were taken from a study of T cell responses to AZD1222 COVID-19 vaccine. Study-level background: Timing groups of about 4 and about 12 weeks for second doses were pooled.

Study-wide findings and caveats: The study sampled repertoires only after the peak T cell response. At baseline, just a handful of AZD1222 recipients tested seropositive.

Measured with immunoSEQ multiplex PCR; TCRdb has only the in-frame clones, and not every one. The table records about 100,000 clones, 85% to 90% of them present only once. The chain couples TRBV5-4 to TRBJ1-5; possible D gene TRBD1, 5 bases. The TCR was taken from an adult in good health. The specimen comprised peripheral blood, sampled on day 0 of AZD1222 vaccination. In DNA form, the CDR3 reads TGTGCCAGCAGCTTCATGCCGGGGCCAAGGAGCAATCAGCCCCAGCATTTT. Protein product: CASSFMPGPRSNQPQHF.